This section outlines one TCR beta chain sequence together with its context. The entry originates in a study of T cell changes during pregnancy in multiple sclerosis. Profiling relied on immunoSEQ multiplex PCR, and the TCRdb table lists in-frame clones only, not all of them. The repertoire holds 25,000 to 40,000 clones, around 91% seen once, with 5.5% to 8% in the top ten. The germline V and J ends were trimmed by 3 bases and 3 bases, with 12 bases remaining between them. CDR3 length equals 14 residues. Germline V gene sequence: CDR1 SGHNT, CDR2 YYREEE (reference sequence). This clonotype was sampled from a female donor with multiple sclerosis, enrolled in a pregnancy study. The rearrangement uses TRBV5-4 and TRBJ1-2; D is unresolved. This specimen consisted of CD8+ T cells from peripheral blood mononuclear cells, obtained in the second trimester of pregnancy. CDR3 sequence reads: CASSSGNPDYGYTF. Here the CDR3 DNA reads TGTGCCAGCAGCTCAGGAAACCCTGACTATGGCTACACCTTC.